The 29 T cell receptor beta chains below come from one sample, sequenced in a study of brain T cells in children with intractable seizures. The time point denotes: blood from clinic visit 5 months post-surgery; TSC patient then seizure free. Assay used: immunoSEQ multiplex PCR; TCRdb lists only in-frame clones, some missing. The data hold 300,000 to 400,000 clones, with about 94% observed a single time. The sample here was peripheral blood, taken approximately 5 months after surgery. The receptors were gathered from a boy less than two years old with tuberous sclerosis and intractable seizures.

CDR3 in amino acids: CAWNSGTTGFDTQYF. The CDR3 DNA sequence: TGTGCCTGGAATTCCGGGACTACCGGGTTCGATACGCAGTATTTT. The chain has TRBV30 and TRBJ2-3, with TRBD2 identical over 7 bases. V trimming: 4 bases; J trimming: 6 bases; junction bases outside the gene matches: 13. CDR1 is GTSNPN and CDR2 is SVGIG in the germline V gene (reference sequence). The CDR3 spans 15 residues.

This clone has just a few counts. The chain is built from TRBV19 and TRBJ1-2; D may be TRBD1 (6 bases). V gave up 5 bases and J gave up 2 bases, with 9 bases separating them. This CDR3 has 13 residues. Germline loops: CDR1 LNHDA, CDR2 SQIVND (reference sequence). The CDR3 sequence: CASSQQGNYGYTF. The DNA for the CDR3 is TGTGCCAGTAGTCAGCAGGGGAACTATGGCTACACCTTC.

The rearrangement joins TRBV6-2 or TRBV6-3 to TRBJ2-7; the D is unclear. Trimming took off 6 bases at V and 1 base at J, with 13 bases between the two ends. The CDR3 is 14 residues long. The germline V gene has CDR1 MNHEY and CDR2 SVGEGT. CDR3 sequence (DNA): TGTGCCAGCAGCATCCCCGGGCAGTCCTACGAGCAGTACTTC. As protein: CASSIPGQSYEQYF.

The chain couples TRBV3-1 (or the pseudogene TRBV3-2) to TRBJ2-2; 7 nucleotides agree with TRBD2. The CDR3 has 14 amino acids. The trim removed 7 bases at V and 6 bases at J, leaving 8 bases unmatched. Germline V gene data show CDR1 as LGHDT and CDR2 as YNNKEL (reference sequence). This chain's CDR3 is CASTPPAGAGELFF. The CDR3 nucleotides are TGTGCCAGCACTCCCCCCGCGGGAGCCGGGGAGCTGTTTTTT.

The rearrangement joins TRBV30 to TRBJ1-1; D is ambiguous. This CDR3 is built from 13 residues. Trimming shortened V by 4 bases and J by 3 bases, and 12 bases separated the two germline ends. Germline CDR1 GTSNPN, CDR2 SVGIG (reference sequence). In DNA, the CDR3 is TGTGCCTGGAATCTGGGAAAGGACACTGAAGCTTTCTTT. Its translation is CAWNLGKDTEAFF.

The chain has TRBV7-9 and TRBJ1-4; D may be TRBD1 (6 bases). Germline CDR1 is SEHNR and CDR2 is FQNEAQ (reference sequence). There are 18 residues in the CDR3. Trimming left V 2 bases short and J 6 bases short, with 22 bases between. The CDR3 nucleotides read TGTGCCAGCAGCTTACCGGTTATACCGGGACATCCGGATGAAAAACTGTTTTTT. It translates to CASSLPVIPGHPDEKLFF. The full variable domain, completed using reference TRBV7-9 and TRBJ1-4, is DTGVSQNPRHKITKRGQNVTFRCDPISEHNRLYWYRQTLGQGPEFLTYFQNEAQLEKSRLLSDRFSAERPKGSFSTLEIQRTEQGDSAMYLCASSLPVIPGHPDEKLFFGSGTQLSVL.

The rearrangement links TRBV29-1 to TRBJ2-7; TRBD2 matches at 8 bases. CDR3 size: 13 residues. Germline V gives CDR1 SQVTM, CDR2 ANQGSEA. The J segment lost 6 bases and the V segment lost 6 bases, leaving 10 bases of the junction unmatched. The CDR3 reads CSVGRVTGTEQYF. CDR3 sequence (DNA): TGCAGCGTCGGGAGGGTAACCGGTACCGAGCAGTACTTC.

This clone was observed once. This rearrangement joins TRBV3-1 (or the pseudogene TRBV3-2) to TRBJ2-3, with a tentative D call TRBD1 (5 bases). This CDR3 has 15 amino acids. Trimming removed 1 base at V and 2 bases at J, with 10 bases between. CDR1 LGHDT and CDR2 YNNKEL come from the germline V gene (reference sequence). CDR3 coding DNA: TGTGCCAGCAGCCAAGGTAGGGGCCCCACAGATACGCAGTATTTT. As protein: CASSQGRGPTDTQYF.

This chain links TRBV6-6 with TRBJ1-5, with 8 bases lining up with TRBD1. V lost 6 bases to trimming and J lost 4 bases; unmatched junction nucleotides: 11. The CDR3 contains 16 residues. Germline lookup yields CDR1 MNHNY and CDR2 SVGAGI (reference sequence). The CDR3 DNA is TGTGCCAGCAGCGCACCCGTTTACAGGGGGAATCAGCCCCAGCATTTT. The encoded protein is CASSAPVYRGNQPQHF.

About this clone itself: The same CDR3 arises from other DNA sequences in this sample as well. The chain recombines TRBV5-1 with TRBJ2-1; TRBD1 matches 11 bases. The V gene end was trimmed by 6 bases and the J gene end by 3 bases; junction bases not matched to a gene: 2. Per the germline V gene, CDR1 is SGHRS and CDR2 is YFSETQ. This CDR3 region has 14 residues. The CDR3 region is CASTGTGGYNEQFF. In DNA, the CDR3 is TGCGCCAGCACCGGGACAGGGGGCTACAATGAGCAGTTCTTC. Full variable domain (missing parts from reference TRBV5-1 and TRBJ2-1): KAGVTQTPRYLIKTRGQQVTLSCSPISGHRSVSWYQQTPGQGLQFLFEYFSETQRNKGNFPGRFSGRQFSNSRSEMNVSTLELGDSALYLCASTGTGGYNEQFFGPGTRLTVL.

This clone was counted a single time. The chain's CDR3 is CAWSLDIRNYGYTF. The CDR3 DNA reads as TGTGCCTGGAGTCTAGATATAAGGAACTATGGCTACACCTTC. The chain recombines TRBV30 with TRBJ1-2, with D unclear. The CDR3 loop spans 14 amino acids. V lost 2 bases to trimming and J lost 2 bases, with 12 bases between them. CDR1 GTSNPN and CDR2 SVGIG come from the germline V gene (reference sequence).

This clone was picked up one time. The chain carries TRBV2 and TRBJ2-1, with D maybe TRBD1 (5 bases). The CDR3 is 12 amino acids. CDR1 and CDR2 from the germline V gene are SNHLY and FYNNEI. Trimming stripped 6 bases from V and 4 bases from J, with 7 bases between. The DNA of the CDR3 is TGTGCCAGCAGCCAGGGATACAATGAGCAGTTCTTC. Amino acid sequence: CASSQGYNEQFF.

CDR3 sequence: CASSRQRKQFF. DNA of the CDR3: TGTGCCAGCAGTCGCCAACGGAAACAGTTCTTC. The chain employs TRBV28 and TRBJ2-1, with D unclear. V lost 5 bases and J lost 13, with 12 bases in between. Germline CDR1 and CDR2: MDHEN and SYDVKM. CDR3 length: 11 amino acids.

This chain uses TRBV19 with TRBJ1-3; D gene unclear. CDR1 is LNHDA, CDR2 SQIVND, per germline (reference sequence). This CDR3 is built from 12 residues. V lost 5 bases, J lost 4 bases, and 6 bases lay in between. This CDR3 is CASSVQGNTIYF. CDR3 bases: TGTGCCAGTAGTGTACAGGGAAACACCATATATTTT.

The chain has TRBV6-5 and TRBJ1-1; no firm D call. With 7 bases removed from V and 7 bases from J, the gap between germline ends came to 10 bases. The CDR3 totals 11 residues. Germline CDR1 reads MNHEY; CDR2 reads SVGAGI. This chain's CDR3 is CASNLAGEAFF. In nucleotides, the CDR3 is TGTGCCAGCAACCTAGCAGGTGAAGCTTTCTTT.

The chain combines TRBV13 with TRBJ2-3, with 12 bases aligning to TRBD2. Germline trimming cut 5 bases from V and 4 bases from J; bases unmatched to any gene: 19. Germline V gene sequence: CDR1 PRHDT, CDR2 FYEKMQ (reference sequence). The CDR3 runs to 20 residues. The CDR3 loop is CASSPHLPRLAGVSADTQYF. CDR3 nucleotide sequence: TGTGCCAGCAGCCCACACCTCCCACGACTAGCGGGAGTGTCGGCAGATACGCAGTATTTT.

The V gene is TRBV6-5, the J gene TRBJ2-7; 7 nucleotides align to TRBD1. CDR1 is MNHEY, CDR2 SVGAGI, per germline. V trimming: 6 bases; J trimming: 5 bases; junction bases outside the gene matches: 7. This CDR3 contains 13 residues. The CDR3 region is CASSLIRGNEQYF. The CDR3 DNA reads as TGTGCCAGCAGCCTCATCAGGGGGAACGAGCAGTACTTC.

The rearrangement links TRBV7-9 to TRBJ2-7; D remains ambiguous. The germline V gene encodes CDR1 SEHNR and CDR2 FQNEAQ (reference sequence). This CDR3 comprises 13 residues. V lost 0 bases to trimming and J lost 6 bases, with 9 bases between them. The CDR3 DNA sequence: TGTGCCAGCAGCTTAGCTCCTCTCCCCGAGCAGTACTTC. It codes for CASSLAPLPEQYF.

The gene calls are TRBV9 and TRBJ2-1; D may be TRBD1 or TRBD2 (5 bases each). CDR3 size: 16 residues. Germline lookup yields CDR1 SGDLS and CDR2 YYNGEE. Trimming removed 3 bases from V and 2 bases from J, with 15 bases in between. The CDR3 bases are TGTGCCAGCAGCGATGACCTGGGGGATCCCTACAATGAGCAGTTCTTC. Residues: CASSDDLGDPYNEQFF.

This chain uses TRBV4-1 with TRBJ2-5; 9 positions agree with TRBD2. The CDR3 runs to 16 residues. Germline V gives CDR1 MGHRA, CDR2 YSYEKL. With V trimmed by 0 bases and J by 5 bases, 7 bases remained unmatched. In DNA, the CDR3 is TGCGCCAGCAGCCAAGATCCGGCTAGCGGGGACGAGACCCAGTACTTC. This translates into CASSQDPASGDETQYF.

This clone was detected once. This chain connects TRBV12-3 or TRBV12-4 to TRBJ1-2; TRBD1 aligns across 9 bases. The junction had 8 bases not matched to a gene; V was cut back by 7 bases and J by 8 bases. CDR3 length equals 13 residues. DNA of the CDR3: TGTGCCAGCACCTCGGACAGGGGAAGCGGCTACACCTTC. Translated: CASTSDRGSGYTF.

The chain has TRBV9 and TRBJ2-1; 8 bases are a match to TRBD2. The CDR3 is made up of 17 amino acids. V shed 3 bases and J 4 bases; nucleotides not matched to a gene: 12. The germline CDR1 and CDR2 sequences are SGDLS and YYNGEE. For the CDR3, the DNA is TGTGCCAGCAGCGCCCACGAGGGGACTAGGCCTTACAATGAGCAGTTCTTC. Translated: CASSAHEGTRPYNEQFF.

This sequence joins TRBV30 and TRBJ2-3; D may be TRBD1 (6 bases). The CDR3 runs to 16 residues. Per germline, CDR1 GTSNPN and CDR2 SVGIG (reference sequence). V was clipped by 2 bases and J by 2 bases, with 17 bases between them. The CDR3 here is CAWSTGIHQYTDTQYF. The DNA for the CDR3 is TGTGCCTGGAGTACAGGGATTCATCAATACACAGATACGCAGTATTTT.

The chain combines TRBV27 with TRBJ2-7; D is ambiguous. The CDR3 is made up of 13 amino acids. The V and J ends lost 0 bases and 1 base respectively, with 4 bases between them. Germline values: CDR1 MNHEY, CDR2 SMNVEV (reference sequence). CDR3 nucleotide sequence: TGTGCCAGCAGTTTATCCGTTTCCTACGAGCAGTACTTC. It codes for CASSLSVSYEQYF.

The chain employs TRBV2 and TRBJ2-5, with D maybe TRBD2 (6 bases). V was clipped by 4 bases and J by 1 base, with 13 bases between them. The CDR3 consists of 15 residues. CDR1 is SNHLY and CDR2 is FYNNEI in the germline V gene. CDR3 bases: TGTGCCAGCAGTGTACCCCCTAGCGTCCAAGAGACCCAGTACTTC. Protein sequence: CASSVPPSVQETQYF. The full variable domain, with the rest looked up from reference TRBV2 and TRBJ2-5, is EPEVTQTPSHQVTQMGQEVILRCVPISNHLYFYWYRQILGQKVEFLVSFYNNEISEKSEIFDDQFSVERPDGSNFTLKIRSTKLEDSAMYFCASSVPPSVQETQYFGPGTRLLVL.

This clone appeared a single time. The chain's CDR3 is CATEPRQVLSYEQYF. The CDR3 bases are TGTGCCACCGAACCAAGACAGGTTTTAAGCTACGAGCAGTACTTC. This chain links TRBV24-1 with TRBJ2-7, with a tentative D call TRBD1 (6 bases). CDR3 length: 15 residues. The V end was cut by 9 bases, the J end by 3 bases, with 20 bases between. From germline, CDR1 is KGHDR and CDR2 SFDVKD.

The chain couples TRBV6-2 or TRBV6-3 to TRBJ2-1, with 7 positions matching TRBD2. This CDR3 is 16 amino acids long. CDR1 and CDR2 (germline): MNHEY, SVGEGT. After removal of 4 bases from V and 4 bases from J, the junction contained 10 bases not matched to a gene. CDR3 residues: CASSSAASGAYNEQFF. Written as DNA, the CDR3 is TGTGCCAGCAGTTCCGCAGCGAGCGGGGCTTACAATGAGCAGTTCTTC.

The sample holds a few counts of this clone. This sequence joins TRBV6-5 and TRBJ1-6; D possibly corresponds to TRBD1 (5 bases). Germline assignment: CDR1 MNHEY and CDR2 SVGAGI. V was pared by 4 bases and J by 4 bases, with 8 bases between. This CDR3 region has 14 residues. The CDR3 here is CASSSTVYNSPLHF. CDR3 DNA sequence: TGTGCCAGCAGTTCGACAGTGTATAATTCACCCCTCCACTTT.

CDR3: CASSLRGLAGDEQYF. CDR3 coding DNA: TGTGCCAGCAGCTTACGAGGACTAGCGGGAGACGAGCAGTACTTC. The rearrangement links TRBV7-6 to TRBJ2-7, with 13 bases lining up with TRBD2. V lost 2 bases to trimming and J lost 5 bases; unmatched junction nucleotides: 3. Germline lookup yields CDR1 SGHVS and CDR2 FNYEAQ. The CDR3 totals 15 residues.